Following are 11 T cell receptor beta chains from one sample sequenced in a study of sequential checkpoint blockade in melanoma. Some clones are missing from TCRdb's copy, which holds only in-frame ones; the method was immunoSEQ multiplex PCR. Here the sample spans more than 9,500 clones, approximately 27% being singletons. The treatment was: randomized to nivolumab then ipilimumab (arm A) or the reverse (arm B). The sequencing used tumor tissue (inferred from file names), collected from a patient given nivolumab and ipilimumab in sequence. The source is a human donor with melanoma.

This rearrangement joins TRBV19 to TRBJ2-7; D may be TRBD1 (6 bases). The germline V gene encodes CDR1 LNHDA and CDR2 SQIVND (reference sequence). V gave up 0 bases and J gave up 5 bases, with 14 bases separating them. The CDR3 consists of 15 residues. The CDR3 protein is CASSIDWGLRDEQYF. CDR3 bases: TGTGCCAGTAGTATAGATTGGGGGCTCCGTGACGAGCAGTACTTC.

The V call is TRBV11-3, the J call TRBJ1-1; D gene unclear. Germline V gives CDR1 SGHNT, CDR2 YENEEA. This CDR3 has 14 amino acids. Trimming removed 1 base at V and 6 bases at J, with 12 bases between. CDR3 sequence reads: CASSLGLQRAEAFF. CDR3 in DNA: TGTGCCAGCAGCTTAGGGCTCCAGCGCGCTGAAGCTTTCTTT.

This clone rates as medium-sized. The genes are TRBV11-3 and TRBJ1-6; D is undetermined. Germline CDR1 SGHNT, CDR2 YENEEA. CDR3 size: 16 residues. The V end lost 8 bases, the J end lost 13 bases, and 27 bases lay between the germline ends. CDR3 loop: CASSLSGGKVTIPLHF. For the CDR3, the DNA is TGTGCCAGCTCCCTAAGTGGAGGGAAAGTAACCATCCCCCTCCACTTT.

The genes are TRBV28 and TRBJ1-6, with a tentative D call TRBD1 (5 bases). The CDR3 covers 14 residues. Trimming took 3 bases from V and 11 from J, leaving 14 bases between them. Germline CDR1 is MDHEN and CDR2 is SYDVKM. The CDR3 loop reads CASSFVGWGPPLHF. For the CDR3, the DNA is TGTGCCAGCAGTTTTGTAGGGTGGGGCCCACCCCTCCACTTT.

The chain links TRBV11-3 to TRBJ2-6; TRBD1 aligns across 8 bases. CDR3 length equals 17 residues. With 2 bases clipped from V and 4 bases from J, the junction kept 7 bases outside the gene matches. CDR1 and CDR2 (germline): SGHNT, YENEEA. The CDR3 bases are TGTGCCAGCAGCTTATCGACAGGGGACAAGGGGGCCAACGTCCTGACTTTC. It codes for CASSLSTGDKGANVLTF. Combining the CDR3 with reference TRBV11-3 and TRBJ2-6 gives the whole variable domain EAGVVQSPRYKIIEKKQPVAFWCNPISGHNTLYWYLQNLGQGPELLIRYENEEAVDDSQLPKDRFSAERLKGVDSTLKIQPAELGDSAVYLCASSLSTGDKGANVLTFGAGSRLTVL.

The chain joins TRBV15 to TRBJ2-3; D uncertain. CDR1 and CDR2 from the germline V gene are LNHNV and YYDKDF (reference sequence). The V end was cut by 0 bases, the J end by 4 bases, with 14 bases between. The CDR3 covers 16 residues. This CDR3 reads CATSRDKAILPDTQYF. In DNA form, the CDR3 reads TGTGCCACCAGCAGAGATAAAGCTATCTTGCCAGATACGCAGTATTTT.

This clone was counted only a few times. The CDR3 loop reads CASSPGVEQFF. As DNA, the CDR3 is TGTGCCAGCAGTCCGGGGGTGGAGCAGTTCTTC. The rearrangement links TRBV6-7 to TRBJ2-1, with a possible D match to TRBD2 (6 bases). TRBV6-7 counts as an open reading frame of uncertain function. The length of the CDR3 is 11 residues. V lost 5 bases to trimming and J lost 10 bases, with 9 bases between them.

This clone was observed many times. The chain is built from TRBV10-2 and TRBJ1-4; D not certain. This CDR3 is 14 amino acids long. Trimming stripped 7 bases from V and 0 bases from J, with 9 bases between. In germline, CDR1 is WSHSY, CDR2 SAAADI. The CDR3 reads CASTWQTTNEKLFF. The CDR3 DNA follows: TGCGCCAGCACATGGCAAACAACTAATGAAAAACTGTTTTTT.

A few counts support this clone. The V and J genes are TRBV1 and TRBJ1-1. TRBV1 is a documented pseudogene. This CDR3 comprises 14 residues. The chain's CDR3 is CASSQEPIGTEAFF. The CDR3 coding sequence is TGCGCCAGCAGCCAAGAACCAATAGGGACTGAAGCTTTCTTT.

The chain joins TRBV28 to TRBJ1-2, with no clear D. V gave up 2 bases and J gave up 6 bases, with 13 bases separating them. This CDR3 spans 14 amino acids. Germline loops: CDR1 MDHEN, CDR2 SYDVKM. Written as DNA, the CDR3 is TGTGCCAGCAGTTTAGGATCATCTAGGCATGGCTACACCTTC. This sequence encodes CASSLGSSRHGYTF.

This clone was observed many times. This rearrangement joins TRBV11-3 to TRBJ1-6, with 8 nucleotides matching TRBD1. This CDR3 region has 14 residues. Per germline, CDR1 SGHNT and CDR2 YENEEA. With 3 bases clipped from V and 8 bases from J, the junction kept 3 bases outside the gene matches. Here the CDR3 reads CASSFGTGYSPLHF. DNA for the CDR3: TGTGCCAGCAGCTTTGGGACAGGCTATTCACCCCTCCACTTT.